These 3 T cell receptor beta chains share one sample of origin, sequenced in a study of blood T cell repertoires in COVID-19 (dated by TCRdb to 2018 to 2020). The library relied on the immunoSEQ multiplex PCR assay. TCRdb retrieved this table from immuneACCESS and kept in-frame rearrangements only. Not all clones are present; in checked studies, unresolved V genes account for under half, and no reason is known for the remainder. The sample data list more than 200,000 clones, and around nine tenths of these were observed just once. The ten most abundant clones make up 1.5% to 2% of the sample. Sample: PBMCs or T cells enriched from blood (not recorded which). The receptor set was obtained from a woman younger than 35 who had recovered from COVID-19.

The gene calls are TRBV4-2 and TRBJ1-1; the D gene is possibly TRBD1 (6 bases). The CDR3 sequence is 13 residues long. CDR1 LGHNA and CDR2 YNFKEQ come from the germline V gene. Trimming removed 2 bases from V and 6 bases from J, with 10 bases in between. The CDR3 here is CASSQKGGAEAFF. CDR3 nucleotides: TGTGCCAGCAGCCAAAAAGGGGGGGCTGAAGCTTTCTTT.

The chain uses TRBV10-3 and TRBJ1-5; TRBD1 matches at 10 bases. Trimming at V came to 8 bases and at J to 3 bases, leaving 7 bases not matched to a gene. Germline values: CDR1 ENHRY, CDR2 SYGVKD. This CDR3 spans 15 amino acids. CDR3 coding DNA: TGTGCCATCGGTACCGGGACAGGGGTCAATCAGCCCCAGCATTTT. Translated: CAIGTGTGVNQPQHF.

The chain couples TRBV10-3 to TRBJ1-2; 7 bases are a match to TRBD1. The CDR3 contains 13 residues. Germline V CDR1 and CDR2: ENHRY, SYGVKD. With 6 bases clipped from V and 4 bases from J, the junction kept 5 bases outside the gene matches. The chain's CDR3 is CAISRGLAYGYTF. CDR3 bases: TGTGCCATCAGCAGGGGGTTGGCCTATGGCTACACCTTC.